Following are 15 T cell receptor beta chains from one sample sequenced in a study of cytomegalovirus exposure and HLA in healthy donors. TCRdb's table, derived via immunoSEQ multiplex PCR, lists solely in-frame clones and lacks some. The sample shows about 160,000 clones, roughly 91% of them seen only once. Sequencing used PBMCs. The source is a woman aged 18-29 years in good health and CMV-seropositive.

This rearrangement joins TRBV18 to TRBJ2-3, with 9 nucleotides matching TRBD2. Germline lookup yields CDR1 KGHSH and CDR2 LQKENI. The CDR3 is 14 amino acids. With 5 bases clipped from V and 3 bases from J, the junction kept 3 bases outside the gene matches. CDR3 sequence: CASSASGGTDTQYF. CDR3 coding DNA: TGTGCCAGCTCAGCCAGCGGGGGGACAGATACGCAGTATTTT. The full variable domain, completed using reference TRBV18 and TRBJ2-3, is NAGVMQNPRHLVRRRGQEARLRCSPMKGHSHVYWYRQLPEEGLKFMVYLQKENIIDESGMPKERFSAEFPKEGPSILRIQQVVRGDSAAYFCASSASGGTDTQYFGPGTRLTVL.

The rearrangement joins TRBV6-5 to TRBJ2-6; D might be TRBD1 (5 bases). Per germline, CDR1 MNHEY and CDR2 SVGAGI. Trimming took 2 bases from V and 2 from J, leaving 10 bases between them. The CDR3 length is 16 residues. The CDR3 DNA reads as TGTGCCAGCAGTTACAGGGGTGGCACTGGGGCCAACGTCCTGACTTTC. It specifies CASSYRGGTGANVLTF.

This chain connects TRBV19 to TRBJ2-2; D unclear. This CDR3 comprises 15 residues. Germline V CDR1 and CDR2: LNHDA, SQIVND (reference sequence). V dropped 5 bases and J dropped 6 bases, with 16 bases sitting between them. Here the CDR3 DNA reads TGTGCCAGTAGTTCCCGAAGTCTAGATCCCGGGGAGCTGTTTTTT. It yields the protein CASSSRSLDPGELFF.

The chain employs TRBV19 and TRBJ1-2; D is undetermined. Between the trimmed V and J ends, which lost 3 bases and 0 bases, there was a span of 8 bases. The CDR3 covers 14 residues. CDR1 LNHDA and CDR2 SQIVND come from the germline V gene (reference sequence). The CDR3 sequence is CASSIGPANYGYTF. The CDR3 DNA sequence: TGTGCCAGTAGTATTGGGCCCGCTAACTATGGCTACACCTTC.

The chain uses TRBV19 and TRBJ1-1; 11 bases fit TRBD1. The CDR3 runs to 14 residues. V shed 5 bases and J 3 bases; nucleotides not matched to a gene: 2. Germline-derived CDR1 and CDR2 are LNHDA and SQIVND (reference sequence). The CDR3: CASSPGQGDTEAFF. CDR3 bases: TGTGCCAGTAGTCCGGGACAGGGGGACACTGAAGCTTTCTTT.

The J gene is TRBJ2-5, the V gene TRBV11-3; no clear D. The CDR3 is 13 amino acids. Germline CDR1 and CDR2: SGHNT and YENEEA. The V and J ends lost 4 bases and 3 bases respectively, with 9 bases between them. The DNA for the CDR3 is TGTGCCAGCAGCTACGACTCCGAAGAGACCCAGTACTTC. Encoded protein: CASSYDSEETQYF.

This chain connects TRBV15 to TRBJ2-5; no clear D gene. Trimming pared 1 base from V and 4 bases from J, leaving 7 bases between. Looked up from germline, CDR1 is LNHNV and CDR2 is YYDKDF (reference sequence). CDR3 length equals 13 residues. The CDR3 region is CATSRVNIETQYF. The DNA for the CDR3 is TGTGCCACCAGCAGAGTTAACATAGAGACCCAGTACTTC. Filled out from reference TRBV15 and TRBJ2-5, the complete variable domain reads DAMVIQNPRYQVTQFGKPVTLSCSQTLNHNVMYWYQQKSSQAPKLLFHYYDKDFNNEADTPDNFQSRRPNTSFCFLDIRSPGLGDTAMYLCATSRVNIETQYFGPGTRLLVL.

This chain links TRBV10-3 with TRBJ1-1; D perhaps matches TRBD1 (5 bases). The germline CDR1 and CDR2 sequences are ENHRY and SYGVKD. V lost 7 bases and J lost 5, with 20 bases in between. This CDR3 has 15 amino acids. In nucleotides, the CDR3 is TGTGCCATCACCTCCCTGGCTGGGGGGGGTACTGAAGCTTTCTTT. Residues: CAITSLAGGGTEAFF.

The V and J genes are TRBV5-1 and TRBJ1-5, with 7 positions matching TRBD1. Germline CDR1 reads SGHRS; CDR2 reads YFSETQ. V trimming: 0 bases; J trimming: 0 bases; junction bases outside the gene matches: 6. CDR3 length equals 17 residues. CDR3 residues: CASSLGDSKYSNQPQHF. In nucleotides, the CDR3 is TGCGCCAGCAGCTTGGGGGACAGCAAGTATAGCAATCAGCCCCAGCATTTT.

This sequence joins TRBV5-1 and TRBJ2-5; 7 bases fit TRBD1. Germline assignment: CDR1 SGHRS and CDR2 YFSETQ. This CDR3 region has 16 residues. The V and J ends lost 4 bases and 5 bases, in that order; junction bases with no gene match: 14. The CDR3 DNA reads as TGCGCCAGCAGCAAGGTAACAGGGGCTCGGGCCGAGACCCAGTACTTC. Translating gives CASSKVTGARAETQYF. Supplemented by reference TRBV5-1 and TRBJ2-5, the full variable domain reads KAGVTQTPRYLIKTRGQQVTLSCSPISGHRSVSWYQQTPGQGLQFLFEYFSETQRNKGNFPGRFSGRQFSNSRSEMNVSTLELGDSALYLCASSKVTGARAETQYFGPGTRLLVL.

V gene TRBV11-3 combines with J gene TRBJ2-1, with D possibly TRBD2 on 5 matching bases. Deletions cut 7 bases from V and 6 bases from J, with 13 bases between. CDR3 size: 13 residues. Germline CDR1 reads SGHNT; CDR2 reads YENEEA. The CDR3 nucleotides are TGTGCCAGCACCCCGGGGAGTAGCAATGAGCAGTTCTTC. Protein: CASTPGSSNEQFF.

The genes are TRBV18 and TRBJ1-1, with a possible D match to TRBD1 (6 bases). The V and J ends lost 6 bases and 1 base respectively, with 9 bases between them. Germline-derived CDR1 and CDR2 are KGHSH and LQKENI. The length of the CDR3 is 13 residues. CDR3 sequence (DNA): TGTGCCAGCTCTCGACAGGAGAACACTGAAGCTTTCTTT. Amino acid sequence: CASSRQENTEAFF.

The sample holds one count of this clone. The chain combines TRBV14 with TRBJ1-3; the D gene is possibly TRBD1 (5 bases). Trimming removed 0 bases at V and 6 bases at J, with 15 bases between. The CDR3 runs to 16 residues. The germline V gene has CDR1 SGHDN and CDR2 FVKESK. The CDR3 spells CASSQDWGSITNTIYF. The CDR3 DNA reads TGTGCCAGCAGCCAAGATTGGGGCAGTATTACAAACACCATATATTTT.

The chain joins TRBV5-4 to TRBJ1-4, with 8 bases that match TRBD1. With 4 bases clipped from V and 2 bases from J, the junction kept 7 bases outside the gene matches. Germline assignment: CDR1 SGHNT and CDR2 YYREEE (reference sequence). The CDR3 has 16 amino acids. CDR3 sequence reads: CASSPDRAQTNEKLFF. The CDR3, as DNA: TGTGCCAGCAGCCCGGACAGGGCGCAGACTAATGAAAAACTGTTTTTT.

This chain links TRBV27 with TRBJ2-1; weak D call: TRBD2 (5 bases). There are 16 residues in the CDR3. Germline values: CDR1 MNHEY, CDR2 SMNVEV (reference sequence). Trimming left V 6 bases short and J 7 bases short, with 22 bases between. As DNA, the CDR3 is TGTGCCAGCAGCACCCGACCGGACTCGGTTGAGAATGAGCAGTTCTTC. Translating gives CASSTRPDSVENEQFF.